This passage covers 6 T cell receptor beta chains from one sample sequenced in a study of patients and donors after allogeneic stem cell transplantation. TCRdb called the RT-PCR reads again in MiXCR, with one record for every CDR3 protein. The sample records about 960,000 distinct CDR3 sequences, about 20% being singletons. Input material: blood, either unsorted or a sorted T cell fraction (not recorded which). All receptors come from a human donor who was either an allogeneic HSCT recipient or a stem cell or donor lymphocyte infusion donor (not recorded which). It is not recorded whose cells these are; they may come from a transplant donor.

CDR3 sequence: CASGFGADSYNEQFF. CDR3 DNA: TGTGCTAGTGGTTTCGGTGCTGACTCCTACAATGAGCAGTTCTTC. This rearrangement joins TRBV12-5 to TRBJ2-1; D unclear. This CDR3 region has 15 residues. Trimming stripped 3 bases from V and 0 bases from J, with 9 bases between. Germline CDR1 reads LGHNT; CDR2 reads FRNRAP. Full variable domain (missing parts from reference TRBV12-5 and TRBJ2-1): DARVTQTPRHKVTEMGQEVTMRCQPILGHNTVFWYRQTMMQGLELLAYFRNRAPLDDSGMPKDRFSAEMPDATLATLKIQPSEPRDSAVYFCASGFGADSYNEQFFGPGTRLTVL.

J is TRBJ2-1 and V is TRBV7-9; 13 bases match TRBD2. V lost 5 bases and J lost 8; bases outside the gene matches: 6. Germline CDR1 SEHNR, CDR2 FQNEAQ (reference sequence). The CDR3 extends over 15 amino acids. DNA of the CDR3: TGTGCCAGCAGCGTCGGGACTAGCGGGACATATGAGCAGTTCTTC. Protein: CASSVGTSGTYEQFF.

This clonotype occurred a few times. This rearrangement joins TRBV20-1 to TRBJ2-7, with 10 nucleotides matching TRBD2. The trim removed 6 bases at V and 6 bases at J, leaving 11 bases unmatched. CDR1 and CDR2 (germline): DFQATT, SNEGSKA (reference sequence). The CDR3 length is 14 residues. The CDR3 region is CSAAIAGGVGEQYF. The CDR3 nucleotides are TGCAGTGCGGCAATAGCGGGAGGTGTCGGCGAGCAGTACTTC.

In nucleotides, the CDR3 is TGCAGTGCTAGAGATTCGGGGTCGGATACGCAGTATTTT. Its protein product is CSARDSGSDTQYF. The chain employs TRBV20-1 and TRBJ2-3; D may be TRBD2 (5 bases). CDR1 and CDR2 (germline): DFQATT, SNEGSKA (reference sequence). This CDR3 spans 13 amino acids. Trimming shortened V by 0 bases and J by 6 bases, and 10 bases separated the two germline ends.

This clonotype was seen a handful of times. The chain uses TRBV9 and TRBJ2-1, with TRBD2 matching 7 bases. V was pared by 3 bases and J by 3 bases, with 6 bases of the junction left unmatched. CDR3 size: 15 residues. Germline CDR1 SGDLS, CDR2 YYNGEE. The CDR3 DNA reads as TGTGCCAGCAGCGCCAGCGGGGAGATCTACAATGAGCAGTTCTTC. Encoded protein: CASSASGEIYNEQFF.

This clonotype has ten or more counts. This chain connects TRBV12-3 or TRBV12-4 to TRBJ2-2; D is unresolved. Between the trimmed V and J ends, which lost 9 bases and 2 bases, there was a span of 10 bases. The CDR3 is 13 amino acids. In DNA form, the CDR3 reads TGTGCCAGTTGGCCTCATAACACCGGGGAGCTGTTTTTT. This translates into CASWPHNTGELFF.